The clone carrying this T cell receptor (beta chain) was counted a single time. The data belong to a study of blood T cell repertoires in COVID-19. Study-wide background: The samples span acute and convalescent COVID-19 from the United States, Italy and Spain. Sample material is recorded as cDNA or gDNA derived from T cells, B-cell-depleted T cells, or PBMCs.

CDR1 is LGHDT, CDR2 YNNKEL, per germline (reference sequence). The CDR3 sequence is 17 residues long. Trimming pared 3 bases from V and 3 bases from J, leaving 19 bases between. In the study's own analysis: It was from reference gene primer amplification that nucleated cell counts were estimated. Sequencing was performed with immunoSEQ multiplex PCR; in TCRdb, only in-frame clones are kept and a portion is missing. V and J calls and clone size are copied from that table; D and trimming were computed from the DNA. The sample holds 200,000 to 300,000 clones, around four fifths seen once. This receptor was identified in a man aged 40-55 years with acute or convalescent COVID-19. Source material: peripheral blood. The gene calls are TRBV3-1 (or the pseudogene TRBV3-2) and TRBJ2-3; maybe TRBD1 (6 bases). The chain's CDR3 is CASSHTRHGGETDTQYF. The CDR3 nucleotides are TGTGCCAGCAGCCACACGAGACATGGGGGCGAGACAGATACGCAGTATTTT.